The clone carrying this T cell receptor (beta chain) occurred a few times. A much larger clone sits a single nucleotide away, making a read error possible. Every patient had bone marrow sampled while the disease was active. From approximately 430 ng of RNA, a library with molecular barcoded alpha/delta and beta/gamma adaptors was made. TCRdb passed the reads through MiXCR, listing each CDR3 protein once. Here the sample spans around 65,000 distinct CDR3 sequences, approximately 19% being singletons. This entry belongs to a study of read filtering for tumor transcriptome and immune sequencing. Between the trimmed V and J ends, which lost 8 bases and 2 bases, there was a span of 10 bases. This CDR3 comprises 12 residues. Germline CDR1 DFQATT, CDR2 SNEGSKA (reference sequence).

The chain joins TRBV20-1 to TRBJ2-1; TRBD2 is a possible D gene (6 bases). The source is a donor over 35 with multiple myeloma. Sequenced sample: a population of CD138-negative cells sorted from bone marrow. The CDR3, as DNA: TGCAGTTTGTCGGGGGCCTACAATGAGCAGTTCTTC. Amino acids: CSLSGAYNEQFF.